The 28 T cell receptor beta chains listed next were all sequenced from one sample in a study of early T cells in non-severe SARS-CoV-2 infection. One entry per CDR3 protein, called by TCRdb with MiXCR from the 5' RACE reads. The sample consists of about 28,000 distinct CDR3 sequences, about 4.5% of them appearing once. The specimen comprised whole blood, sampled at baseline. Receptors were obtained from an adult who was a healthcare worker with PCR-confirmed SARS-CoV-2 infection or an uninfected control (not recorded which).

V gene TRBV29-1 combines with J gene TRBJ2-5, with D maybe TRBD2 (6 bases). Per germline, CDR1 SQVTM and CDR2 ANQGSEA. CDR3 length: 12 residues. V was trimmed by 8 bases and J by 2 bases, leaving 12 bases between them. CDR3: CSHTRGQETQYF. The CDR3 coding sequence is TGCAGCCATACGCGGGGACAAGAGACCCAGTACTTC.

The chain combines TRBV10-3 with TRBJ2-3; TRBD2 aligns across 7 bases. The germline V gene has CDR1 ENHRY and CDR2 SYGVKD. V was pared by 2 bases and J by 2 bases, with 7 bases of the junction left unmatched. CDR3 length: 16 residues. In DNA, the CDR3 is TGTGCCATCAGTGAGGGGGCGGGAGCCGACACAGATACGCAGTATTTT. As protein: CAISEGAGADTDTQYF.

The J gene is TRBJ2-5, the V gene TRBV14, with D perhaps TRBD1 (6 bases). The germline CDR1 and CDR2 sequences are SGHDN and FVKESK. Trimming shortened V by 4 bases and J by 4 bases, and 22 bases separated the two germline ends. The CDR3 is 17 residues long. The CDR3 region is CASSPPPGQGMRETQYF. In nucleotides, the CDR3 is TGTGCCAGCAGCCCGCCTCCGGGCCAGGGGATGCGAGAGACCCAGTACTTC.

This chain uses TRBV6-2 or TRBV6-3 with TRBJ2-3, with 11 bases aligning to TRBD2. After removal of 4 bases from V and 3 bases from J, the junction contained 6 bases not matched to a gene. The germline gives CDR1 MNHEY, CDR2 SVGEGT. The CDR3 length is 16 residues. Here the CDR3 reads CASSSQLAGATDTQYF. In DNA, the CDR3 is TGTGCCAGCAGTTCCCAACTAGCGGGGGCGACAGATACGCAGTATTTT.

Only a few counts were recorded for this clonotype. The chain couples TRBV6-6 to TRBJ2-2, with TRBD1 matching 8 bases. Germline CDR1 MNHNY, CDR2 SVGAGI (reference sequence). The CDR3 is made up of 15 amino acids. J lost 7 bases, V lost 6 bases, and 10 bases had no gene match. In DNA form, the CDR3 reads TGTGCCAGCAGCTCCGGGACAGGTTCCCACGGGGAGCTGTTTTTT. It translates to CASSSGTGSHGELFF.

V and J are TRBV12-3 or TRBV12-4 and TRBJ1-6, with 7 bases matching TRBD1. The CDR3 runs to 15 residues. The junction had 3 bases not matched to a gene; V was cut back by 7 bases and J by 0 bases. The CDR3 coding sequence is TGTGCCAGCAAGGGGGACAGCTCCTATAATTCACCCCTCCACTTT. Residues: CASKGDSSYNSPLHF.

This clonotype was recorded at least ten times. The gene calls are TRBV12-3 or TRBV12-4 and TRBJ2-4; D perhaps matches TRBD1 (6 bases). Deletions cut 3 bases from V and 2 bases from J, with 8 bases between. The CDR3 runs 14 residues. This chain's CDR3 is CASSLQGTKNIQYF. The CDR3 DNA reads TGTGCCAGCAGTTTGCAGGGGACCAAAAACATTCAGTACTTC.

By sample share, this clonotype is medium-sized. The rearrangement joins TRBV6-1 to TRBJ2-1; TRBD2 might be the D (6 bases). Trimming took off 4 bases at V and 2 bases at J, with 15 bases between the two ends. This CDR3 is built from 16 residues. Germline values: CDR1 MNHNS, CDR2 SASEGT. The CDR3 DNA is TGTGCCAGCAGTGCTGTAGCGGCTACGACCTACAATGAGCAGTTCTTC. This codes for CASSAVAATTYNEQFF.

There are many counts of this clonotype. This chain joins TRBV25-1 and TRBJ2-3; 7 positions match TRBD2. The junction had 3 bases not matched to a gene; V was cut back by 5 bases and J by 1 base. The CDR3 totals 14 residues. Germline V gene sequence: CDR1 MGHDK, CDR2 SYGVNS. The CDR3 sequence is CASSNGLGTDTQYF. For the CDR3, the DNA is TGTGCCAGCAGTAACGGACTAGGCACAGATACGCAGTATTTT.

This clonotype was seen ten or more times. The chain couples TRBV21-1 to TRBJ2-1; the table gives TRBD1 as D, unverified against the DNA. TRBV21-1 is a documented pseudogene. The CDR3 sequence is 14 residues long. CDR3 protein: CASSSPGSHNEQFF. The CDR3 DNA follows: TGTGCCAGCAGCTCGCCCGGGAGTCACAATGAGCAGTTCTTC.

This clonotype was detected only a few times. The rearrangement joins TRBV5-1 to TRBJ2-7; 8 nucleotides line up with TRBD1. Germline V CDR1 and CDR2: SGHRS, YFSETQ. The CDR3 covers 14 residues. The trim removed 5 bases at V and 6 bases at J, leaving 10 bases unmatched. The CDR3 protein is CASSRTGQGSEQYF. CDR3 in DNA: TGCGCCAGCAGTAGGACTGGACAGGGAAGCGAGCAGTACTTC.

This clonotype was detected a few times. The chain carries TRBV5-5 and TRBJ2-7; D might be TRBD2 (5 bases). This CDR3 region has 15 residues. Per the germline V gene, CDR1 is SGHKS and CDR2 is YYEKEE (reference sequence). V was trimmed by 3 bases and J by 5 bases, leaving 18 bases between them. CDR3 sequence (DNA): TGTGCCAGCAGCTCCGGGGTGGACTCCCCCAACGAGCAGTACTTC. This sequence encodes CASSSGVDSPNEQYF.

Ten or more counts support this clonotype. The chain couples TRBV9 to TRBJ1-6; D not resolved. This CDR3 contains 15 residues. Trimming cost V 2 bases and J 4 bases, with 10 bases left between them. Germline CDR1 reads SGDLS; CDR2 reads YYNGEE. CDR3 in DNA: TGTGCCAGCAGCGTGAGGAACTCTTATAATTCACCCCTCCACTTT. It translates to CASSVRNSYNSPLHF.

Many counts were recorded for this clonotype. The gene calls are TRBV19 and TRBJ1-5; tentatively, D is TRBD1 (5 bases). The V and J ends lost 5 bases and 4 bases respectively, with 12 bases between them. The CDR3 extends over 14 amino acids. Germline-derived CDR1 and CDR2 are LNHDA and SQIVND (reference sequence). CDR3 coding DNA: TGTGCCAGTAGTCCGTCCGGGGGAAATCAGCCCCAGCATTTT. Translation gives CASSPSGGNQPQHF.

This clonotype was seen at least ten times. V usage is TRBV7-9 and J usage is TRBJ1-2; D not certain. V was shortened by 1 base and J by 6 bases, with 9 bases between the two germline ends. Germline V lookup: CDR1 SEHNR, CDR2 FQNEAQ (reference sequence). This CDR3 is 13 amino acids long. Here the CDR3 reads CASSLGQQNGYTF. The CDR3 coding sequence is TGTGCCAGCAGCTTAGGGCAGCAGAATGGCTACACCTTC.

In this sample, this clonotype turned up many times. The V call is TRBV6-2 or TRBV6-3, the J call TRBJ2-5; 11 bases align to TRBD2. V lost 7 bases, J lost 5 bases, and 12 bases stayed unmatched. Germline-derived CDR1 and CDR2 are MNHEY and SVGEGT. The CDR3 spans 16 residues. The CDR3: CASTPPSGGPLETQYF. The CDR3, as DNA: TGTGCCAGCACCCCTCCTAGCGGGGGGCCATTGGAGACCCAGTACTTC.

This clonotype was seen at least ten times. Here the CDR3 DNA reads TGTGCCAGCAGCTTAGGACAGTTACGGACCGGGGAGCTGTTTTTT. Protein sequence: CASSLGQLRTGELFF. V and J are TRBV11-2 and TRBJ2-2, with D possibly TRBD1 on 5 matching bases. Germline V gene lookup returns CDR1 SGHAT and CDR2 FQNNGV. CDR3 size: 15 residues. V was cut by 1 base and J by 5 bases, with 11 bases left in between. The full variable domain, its missing parts supplied by reference TRBV11-2 and TRBJ2-2, is EAGVAQSPRYKIIEKRQSVAFWCNPISGHATLYWYQQILGQGPKLLIQFQNNGVVDDSQLPKDRFSAERLKGVDSTLKIQPAKLEDSAVYLCASSLGQLRTGELFFGEGSRLTVL.

This clonotype was picked up many times. CDR3 loop: CASRPTGFNEQFF. The CDR3 DNA follows: TGTGCCAGCAGACCGACAGGGTTCAATGAGCAGTTCTTC. This chain connects TRBV12-3 or TRBV12-4 to TRBJ2-1; 7 bases map to TRBD1. CDR3 length: 13 residues. The V gene end was trimmed by 6 bases and the J gene end by 6 bases; junction bases not matched to a gene: 5.

This clonotype was seen repeatedly, ten times or more. V usage is TRBV20-1 and J usage is TRBJ2-1, with 9 bases identical to TRBD2. V lost 7 bases to trimming and J lost 3 bases; unmatched junction nucleotides: 4. This CDR3 spans 13 amino acids. CDR1 and CDR2 (germline): DFQATT, SNEGSKA (reference sequence). CDR3 nucleotides: TGCAGTGATCGGCGGGAGGGCTACAATGAGCAGTTCTTC. This translates into CSDRREGYNEQFF.

This clonotype occurred many times. DNA of the CDR3: TGCAGTGCTAGAGCGCTCCGGGACAGCGCCTACGAGCAGTACTTC. This encodes CSARALRDSAYEQYF. The chain has TRBV20-1 and TRBJ2-7; 7 bases align to TRBD1. The junction had 8 bases not matched to a gene; V was cut back by 1 base and J by 2 bases. Germline V gene lookup returns CDR1 DFQATT and CDR2 SNEGSKA (reference sequence). The CDR3 has 15 residues.

This clonotype was counted ten times or more. V is TRBV6-5 and J is TRBJ1-1, with unresolved D. In germline, CDR1 is MNHEY, CDR2 SVGAGI. The CDR3 runs 14 residues. Trimming took off 2 bases at V and 1 base at J, with 8 bases between the two ends. As DNA, the CDR3 is TGTGCCAGCAGTTACCTACAGCAGAACACTGAAGCTTTCTTT. This codes for CASSYLQQNTEAFF.

The sample holds many counts of this clonotype. V usage is TRBV7-6 and J usage is TRBJ2-2; D remains ambiguous. Germline loops: CDR1 SGHVS, CDR2 FNYEAQ. The CDR3 loop spans 14 amino acids. The V end lost 2 bases, the J end lost 6 bases, and 10 bases lay between the germline ends. The CDR3 nucleotides are TGTGCCAGCAGCTTATCTGGGTCGGCCGGGGAGCTGTTTTTT. As protein: CASSLSGSAGELFF.

This clonotype was seen at least ten times. The chain employs TRBV5-1 and TRBJ1-1; the D is unclear. CDR3 length: 16 amino acids. The V and J ends lost 0 bases and 2 bases respectively, with 14 bases between them. Germline V CDR1 and CDR2: SGHRS, YFSETQ. Here the CDR3 DNA reads TGCGCCAGCAGCTTGGCTGGGATTCGCCCAAACACTGAAGCTTTCTTT. It encodes CASSLAGIRPNTEAFF.

This clonotype was picked up many times. The V gene is TRBV15, the J gene TRBJ2-1, with TRBD1 matching over 7 bases. Germline V lookup: CDR1 LNHNV, CDR2 YYDKDF (reference sequence). The CDR3 extends over 16 amino acids. V gave up 4 bases and J gave up 2 bases; unmatched junction bases: 8. The CDR3 DNA reads as TGTGCCACCAGCAAACCTAGGGGGCAGGCCTACAATGAGCAGTTCTTC. Translating gives CATSKPRGQAYNEQFF.

This clonotype has ten or more counts. V and J are TRBV12-3 or TRBV12-4 and TRBJ2-3, with D perhaps assigned TRBD1 or TRBD2 (5 bases each). V was trimmed by 6 bases and J by 4 bases, leaving 17 bases between them. The CDR3 length is 15 residues. CDR3 sequence (DNA): TGTGCCAGCAGCTGGGACCGCTCCGGCCCAGATACGCAGTATTTT. Its protein is CASSWDRSGPDTQYF.

This clonotype has at least ten counts. This chain connects TRBV13 to TRBJ2-7; TRBD2 aligns across 12 bases. CDR3 size: 14 residues. Germline V gives CDR1 PRHDT, CDR2 FYEKMQ (reference sequence). The ends lost 5 bases at V and 3 bases at J; junction bases unmatched: 2. The CDR3 reads CASSPTSGGYEQYF. The CDR3 coding sequence is TGTGCCAGCAGCCCGACTAGCGGGGGCTACGAGCAGTACTTC.

This clonotype is classed as medium-sized. The chain joins TRBV5-4 to TRBJ2-1; D is ambiguous. Germline values: CDR1 SGHNT, CDR2 YYREEE (reference sequence). V was pared by 4 bases and J by 12 bases, with 14 bases between. The CDR3 has 12 residues. In DNA, the CDR3 is TGTGCCAGCAGCCCGGACGGTCACTCGCAGTTCTTC. Translated, it gives CASSPDGHSQFF.

This clonotype was observed at least ten times. CDR3 region: CSARDVGEKLFF. CDR3 nucleotides: TGCAGTGCTAGAGATGTGGGGGAAAAACTGTTTTTT. The chain has TRBV20-1 and TRBJ1-4, with D hard to call. V lost 0 bases, J lost 8 bases, and 7 bases lay in between. From germline, CDR1 is DFQATT and CDR2 SNEGSKA (reference sequence). The CDR3 covers 12 residues.